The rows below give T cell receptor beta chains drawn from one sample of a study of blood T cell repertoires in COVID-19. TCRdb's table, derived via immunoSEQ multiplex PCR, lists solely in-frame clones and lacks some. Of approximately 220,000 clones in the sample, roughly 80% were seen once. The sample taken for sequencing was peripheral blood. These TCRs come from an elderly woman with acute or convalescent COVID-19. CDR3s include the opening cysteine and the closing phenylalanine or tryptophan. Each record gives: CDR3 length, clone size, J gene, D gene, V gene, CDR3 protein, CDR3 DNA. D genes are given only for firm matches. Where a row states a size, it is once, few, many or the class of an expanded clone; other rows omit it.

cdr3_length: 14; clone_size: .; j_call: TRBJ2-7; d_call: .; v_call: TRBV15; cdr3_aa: CATSRAHATYEQYF; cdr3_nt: TGTGCCACCAGCAGAGCTCATGCGACCTACGAGCAGTACTTC
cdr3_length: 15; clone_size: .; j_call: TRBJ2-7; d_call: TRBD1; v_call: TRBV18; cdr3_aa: CASSPRETGNSEQYF; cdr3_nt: TGTGCCAGCTCACCCCGAGAGACAGGGAACAGCGAGCAGTACTTC
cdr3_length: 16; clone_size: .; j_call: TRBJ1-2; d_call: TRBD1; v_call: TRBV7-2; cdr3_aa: CASSFPPGTGNYGYTF; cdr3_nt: TGTGCCAGCAGCTTCCCACCCGGGACAGGGAACTATGGCTACACCTTC
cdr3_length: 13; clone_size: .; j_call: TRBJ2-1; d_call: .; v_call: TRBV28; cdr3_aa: CASSSQTSFPQFF; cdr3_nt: TGTGCCAGCAGTTCACAGACTAGTTTTCCGCAGTTCTTC
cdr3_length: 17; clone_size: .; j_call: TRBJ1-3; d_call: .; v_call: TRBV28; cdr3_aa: CASSPPGGVSAGNTIYF; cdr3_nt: TGTGCCAGCAGTCCCCCCGGGGGGGTGAGTGCTGGAAACACCATATATTTT
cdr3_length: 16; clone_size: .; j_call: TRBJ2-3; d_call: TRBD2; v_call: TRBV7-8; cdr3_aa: CASSPRTSGVTDTQYF; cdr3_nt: TGTGCCAGCAGCCCCCGGACTAGCGGGGTCACAGATACGCAGTATTTT
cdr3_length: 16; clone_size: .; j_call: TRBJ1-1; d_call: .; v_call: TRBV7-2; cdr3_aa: CASSFGTLQMNTEAFF; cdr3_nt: TGTGCCAGCAGCTTCGGGACTCTGCAGATGAACACTGAAGCTTTCTTT
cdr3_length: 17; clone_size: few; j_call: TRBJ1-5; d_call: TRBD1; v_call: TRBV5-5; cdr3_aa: CASSAHSDRAGNQPQHF; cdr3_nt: TGTGCCAGCAGCGCACACTCAGACAGGGCGGGCAATCAGCCCCAGCATTTT
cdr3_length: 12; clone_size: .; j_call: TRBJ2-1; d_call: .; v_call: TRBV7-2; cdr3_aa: CASSAAVDEQFF; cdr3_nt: TGTGCCAGCAGCGCCGCGGTCGATGAGCAGTTCTTC
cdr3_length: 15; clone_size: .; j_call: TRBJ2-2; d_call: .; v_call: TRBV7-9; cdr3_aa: CASSPRNSNTGELFF; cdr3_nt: TGTGCCAGCAGCCCGAGGAATTCGAACACCGGGGAGCTGTTTTTT
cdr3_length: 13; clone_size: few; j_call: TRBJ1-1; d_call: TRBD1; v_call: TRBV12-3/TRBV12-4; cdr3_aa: CASSWTGTFEAFF; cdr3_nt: TGTGCCAGCAGCTGGACAGGAACGTTTGAAGCTTTCTTT
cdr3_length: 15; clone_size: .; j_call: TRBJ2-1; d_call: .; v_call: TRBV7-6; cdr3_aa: CASSLEAGMYNEQFF; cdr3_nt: TGTGCCAGCAGCTTAGAGGCAGGAATGTACAATGAGCAGTTCTTC
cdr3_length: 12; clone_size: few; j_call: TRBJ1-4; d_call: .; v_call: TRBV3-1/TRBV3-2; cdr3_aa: CASSGPDEKLFF; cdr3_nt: TGTGCCAGCAGCGGGCCCGATGAAAAACTGTTTTTT
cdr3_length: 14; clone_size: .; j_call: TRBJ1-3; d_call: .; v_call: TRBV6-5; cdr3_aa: CASSTSFSGNTIYF; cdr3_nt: TGTGCCAGCAGTACTTCATTCTCTGGAAACACCATATATTTT
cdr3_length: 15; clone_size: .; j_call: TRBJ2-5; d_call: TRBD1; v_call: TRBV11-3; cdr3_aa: CASRYGQGRGETQYF; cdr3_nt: TGTGCCAGCAGATATGGACAGGGAAGGGGAGAGACCCAGTACTTC
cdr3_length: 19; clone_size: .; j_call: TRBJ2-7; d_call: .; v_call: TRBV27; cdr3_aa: CASSLSGLTGYYEQDEQYF; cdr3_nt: TGTGCCAGCAGTTTATCGGGCCTCACAGGGTACTACGAGCAGGACGAGCAGTACTTC
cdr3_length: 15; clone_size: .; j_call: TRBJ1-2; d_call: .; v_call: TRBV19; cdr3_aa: CASKSQPDSYYGYTF; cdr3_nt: TGTGCCAGTAAGAGCCAACCTGACAGCTACTATGGCTACACCTTC
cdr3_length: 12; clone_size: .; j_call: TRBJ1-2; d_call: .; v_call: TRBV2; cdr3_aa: CASSVGGYGYTF; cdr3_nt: TGTGCCAGCAGTGTCGGTGGCTATGGCTACACCTTC
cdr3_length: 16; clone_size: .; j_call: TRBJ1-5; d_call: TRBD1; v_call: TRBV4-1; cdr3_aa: CASSEIWTGIEQPQHF; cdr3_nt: TGCGCCAGCAGCGAAATTTGGACAGGGATTGAGCAGCCCCAGCATTTT
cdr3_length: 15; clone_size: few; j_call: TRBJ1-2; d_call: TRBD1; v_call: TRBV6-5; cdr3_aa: CASSYYTTGGYGYTF; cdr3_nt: TGTGCCAGCAGTTACTACACGACAGGGGGCTATGGCTACACCTTC
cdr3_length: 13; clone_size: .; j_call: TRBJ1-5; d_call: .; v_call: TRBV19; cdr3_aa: CASHGHFNQPQHF; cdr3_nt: TGTGCCAGTCATGGACACTTTAATCAGCCCCAGCATTTT
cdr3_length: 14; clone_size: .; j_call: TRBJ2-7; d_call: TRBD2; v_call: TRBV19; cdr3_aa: CASSISGGTYQQYF; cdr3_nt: TGTGCCAGTAGTATAAGCGGGGGGACGTACCAGCAGTACTTC
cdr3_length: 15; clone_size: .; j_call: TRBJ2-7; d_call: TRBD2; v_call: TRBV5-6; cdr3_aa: CASSFPGLAGFEQYF; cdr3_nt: TGTGCCAGCAGCTTCCCGGGACTAGCGGGATTCGAGCAGTACTTC
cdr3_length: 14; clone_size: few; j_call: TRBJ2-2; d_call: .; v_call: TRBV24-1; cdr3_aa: CATSDPTRTGELFF; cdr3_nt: TGTGCCACCAGTGACCCGACTAGAACCGGGGAGCTGTTTTTT
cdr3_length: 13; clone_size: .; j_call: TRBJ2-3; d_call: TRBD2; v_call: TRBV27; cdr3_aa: CASSPTGGGTQYF; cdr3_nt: TGTGCCAGCAGTCCGACGGGCGGGGGTACGCAGTATTTT
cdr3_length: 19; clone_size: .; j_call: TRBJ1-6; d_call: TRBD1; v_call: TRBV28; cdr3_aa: CASSPITFGTGVYNSPLHF; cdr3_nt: TGTGCCAGCAGTCCAATTACCTTCGGGACAGGGGTTTATAATTCACCCCTCCACTTT
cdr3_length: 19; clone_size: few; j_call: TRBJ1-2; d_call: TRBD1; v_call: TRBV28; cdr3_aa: CASRRSIWTGSSTNYGYTF; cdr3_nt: TGTGCCAGCAGACGATCCATTTGGACAGGTAGCAGCACTAACTATGGCTACACCTTC
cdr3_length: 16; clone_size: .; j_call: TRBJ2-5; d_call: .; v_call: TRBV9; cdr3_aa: CASSVFGSGHQETQYF; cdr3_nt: TGTGCCAGCAGCGTATTCGGCAGCGGTCACCAAGAGACCCAGTACTTC
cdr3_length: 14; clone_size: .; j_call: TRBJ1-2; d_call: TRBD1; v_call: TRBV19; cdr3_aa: CASSIDRDRLGYTF; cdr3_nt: TGTGCCAGTAGTATAGATCGGGACAGATTAGGCTACACCTTC
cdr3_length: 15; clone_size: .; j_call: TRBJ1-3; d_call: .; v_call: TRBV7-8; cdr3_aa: CASSVQVYSGNTIYF; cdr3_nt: TGTGCCAGCAGCGTTCAGGTCTACTCTGGAAACACCATATATTTT
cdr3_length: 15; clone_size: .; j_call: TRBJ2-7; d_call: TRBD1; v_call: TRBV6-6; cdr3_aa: CASNLQGEENYEQYF; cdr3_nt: TGTGCCAGCAATCTACAGGGGGAAGAGAACTACGAGCAGTACTTC
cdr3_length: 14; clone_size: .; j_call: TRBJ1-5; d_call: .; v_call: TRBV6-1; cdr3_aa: CASSETTGNQPQHF; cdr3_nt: TGTGCCAGCAGTGAGACGACAGGTAATCAGCCCCAGCATTTT
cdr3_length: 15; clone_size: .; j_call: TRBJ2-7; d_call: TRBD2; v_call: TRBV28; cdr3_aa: CASSFSGGRLNEQYF; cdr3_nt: TGTGCCAGCAGTTTTTCTGGCGGGAGACTCAACGAGCAGTACTTC
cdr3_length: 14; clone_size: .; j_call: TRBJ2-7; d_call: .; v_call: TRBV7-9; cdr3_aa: CASLRGTDSYEQYF; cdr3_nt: TGTGCCAGCCTTCGCGGGACCGACTCCTACGAGCAGTACTTC
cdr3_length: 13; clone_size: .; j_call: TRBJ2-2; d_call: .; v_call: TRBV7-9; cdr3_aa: CASSLDGGGELFF; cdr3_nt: TGTGCCAGCAGCTTAGATGGCGGCGGGGAGCTGTTTTTT
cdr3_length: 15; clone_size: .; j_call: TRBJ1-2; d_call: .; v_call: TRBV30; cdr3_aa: CAWSPEDRNIYGYTF; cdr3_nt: TGTGCCTGGAGTCCTGAGGACAGAAACATCTATGGCTACACCTTC
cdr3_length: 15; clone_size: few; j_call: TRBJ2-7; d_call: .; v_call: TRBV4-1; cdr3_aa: CASSQDRVLSYEQYF; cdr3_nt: TGCGCCAGCAGCCAAGACCGGGTTCTCTCCTACGAGCAGTACTTC
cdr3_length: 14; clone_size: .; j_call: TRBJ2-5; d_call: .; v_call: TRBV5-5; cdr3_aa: CASSWTGREETQYF; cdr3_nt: TGTGCCAGCAGCTGGACAGGGAGGGAAGAGACCCAGTACTTC
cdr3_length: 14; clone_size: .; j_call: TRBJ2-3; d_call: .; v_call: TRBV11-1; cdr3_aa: CASSTRDSQDTQYF; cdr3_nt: TGTGCCAGCAGCACGAGGGACTCCCAAGATACGCAGTATTTT
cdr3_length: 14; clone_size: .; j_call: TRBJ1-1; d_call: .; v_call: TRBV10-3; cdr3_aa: CAISEGQANTEAFF; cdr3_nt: TGTGCCATCAGTGAAGGTCAGGCGAACACTGAAGCTTTCTTT
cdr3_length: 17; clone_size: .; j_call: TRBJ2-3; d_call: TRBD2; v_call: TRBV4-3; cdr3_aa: CASSQGVAGDRADTQYF; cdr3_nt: TGCGCCAGCAGCCAAGGGGTAGCGGGGGACAGAGCAGATACGCAGTATTTT
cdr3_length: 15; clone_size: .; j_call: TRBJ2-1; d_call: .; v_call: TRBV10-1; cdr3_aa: CASSNLGEGANEQFF; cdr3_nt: TGCGCCAGCAGTAACCTCGGAGAAGGGGCCAATGAGCAGTTCTTC
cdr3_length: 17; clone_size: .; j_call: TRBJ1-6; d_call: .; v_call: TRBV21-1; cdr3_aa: CASSKYGQGWDNSPLHF; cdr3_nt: TGTGCCAGCAGCAAATATGGACAGGGGTGGGATAATTCACCCCTCCACTTT
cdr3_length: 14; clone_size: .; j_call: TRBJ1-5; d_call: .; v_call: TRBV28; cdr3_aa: CASRLGAVNQPQHF; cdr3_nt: TGTGCCAGCAGGCTGGGGGCCGTCAATCAGCCCCAGCATTTT
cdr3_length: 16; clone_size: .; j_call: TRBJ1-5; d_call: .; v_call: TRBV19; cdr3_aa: CASSMYSTGGNQPQHF; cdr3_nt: TGTGCCAGTAGTATGTATTCCACGGGGGGCAATCAGCCCCAGCATTTT
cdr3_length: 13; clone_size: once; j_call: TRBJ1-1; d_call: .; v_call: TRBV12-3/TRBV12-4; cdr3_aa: CASSFGSNTEAFF; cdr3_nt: TGTGCCAGCAGTTTCGGTTCGAACACTGAAGCTTTCTTT
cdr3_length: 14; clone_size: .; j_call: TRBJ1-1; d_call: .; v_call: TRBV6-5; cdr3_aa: CASSYLQPNTEAFF; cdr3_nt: TGTGCCAGCAGTTACTTACAGCCGAACACTGAAGCTTTCTTT
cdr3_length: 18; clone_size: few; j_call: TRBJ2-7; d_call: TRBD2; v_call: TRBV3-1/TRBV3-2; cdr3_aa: CASSQAGTSGRGSYEQYF; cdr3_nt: TGTGCCAGCAGCCAAGCAGGGACTAGCGGGAGAGGGTCCTACGAGCAGTACTTC
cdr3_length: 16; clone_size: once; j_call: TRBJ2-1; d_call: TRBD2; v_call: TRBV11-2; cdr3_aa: CASSLVRGRNFHEQFF; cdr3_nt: TGTGCCAGCAGCTTAGTTCGCGGGAGAAATTTCCATGAGCAGTTCTTC
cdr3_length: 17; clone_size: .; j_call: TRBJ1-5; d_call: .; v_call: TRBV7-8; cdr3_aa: CASSLVFGAIDNQPQHF; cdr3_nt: TGTGCCAGCAGCTTAGTATTTGGGGCCATTGATAATCAGCCCCAGCATTTT
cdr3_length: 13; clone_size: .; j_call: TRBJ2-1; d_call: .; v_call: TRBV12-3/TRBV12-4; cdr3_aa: CASSLDFNNEQFF; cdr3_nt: TGTGCCAGCAGTTTAGACTTTAACAATGAGCAGTTCTTC
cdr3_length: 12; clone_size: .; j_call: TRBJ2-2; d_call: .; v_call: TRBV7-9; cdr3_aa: CASSLPAGELFF; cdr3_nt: TGTGCCAGCAGCCTCCCGGCCGGGGAGCTGTTTTTT
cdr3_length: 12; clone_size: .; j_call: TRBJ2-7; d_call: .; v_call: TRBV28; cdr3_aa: CASYAREREQYF; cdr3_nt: TGTGCCAGCTATGCCCGGGAACGTGAGCAGTACTTC
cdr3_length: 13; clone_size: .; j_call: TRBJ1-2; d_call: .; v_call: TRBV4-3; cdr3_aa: CASSLRDSNGYTF; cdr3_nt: TGCGCCAGCAGCCTAAGAGATAGCAATGGCTACACCTTC
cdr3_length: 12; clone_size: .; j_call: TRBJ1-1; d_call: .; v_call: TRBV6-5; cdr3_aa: CASSYGSTEAFF; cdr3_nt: TGTGCCAGCAGTTACGGGAGCACTGAAGCTTTCTTT